This T cell receptor beta chain was sequenced in a study of identical twins. The CDR3 loop spans 15 amino acids. From germline, CDR1 is DFQATT and CDR2 SNEGSKA (reference sequence). Trimming took off 0 bases at V and 3 bases at J, with 15 bases between the two ends. This clonotype was detected ten times or more. TCRdb passed the 5' RACE reads through MiXCR, listing each CDR3 protein once. The data show 200,000 to 300,000 distinct CDR3 sequences, about 11% seen once. The V gene is TRBV20-1, the J gene TRBJ2-7, with D perhaps TRBD2 (5 bases). This TCR came from a man aged 45 to 65 in good health. Sequencing was performed on memory T cells sorted from blood. The CDR3 reads CSAREPQEAYYEQYF. CDR3 bases: TGCAGTGCTAGAGAGCCCCAGGAGGCCTACTACGAGCAGTACTTC.